The 23 T cell receptor beta chains below come from one sample, sequenced in a study of early T cells in non-severe SARS-CoV-2 infection. From the 5' RACE reads, TCRdb called clonotypes with MiXCR, one entry per CDR3 protein. The sample carries approximately 120,000 distinct CDR3 sequences, about 15% recorded once. Sample: whole blood. The origin of the receptors is an adult who was a healthcare worker with PCR-confirmed SARS-CoV-2 infection or an uninfected control (not recorded which).

The chain is built from TRBV29-1 and TRBJ2-1; TRBD1 matches 8 bases. The CDR3 runs to 14 residues. Germline CDR1 SQVTM, CDR2 ANQGSEA. J lost 5 bases, V lost 1 base, and 4 bases had no gene match. CDR3 coding DNA: TGCAGCGTTGAAGGCCAGGGGGCAGACAATGAGCAGTTCTTC. It yields the protein CSVEGQGADNEQFF.

This clonotype showed up just a few times. The J gene is TRBJ1-1, the V gene TRBV5-1; unclear D gene. Germline-derived CDR1 and CDR2 are SGHRS and YFSETQ. The CDR3 length is 14 residues. Between the trimmed V and J ends, which lost 0 bases and 2 bases, there was a span of 8 bases. The CDR3 sequence: CASSLATANTEAFF. The DNA for the CDR3 is TGCGCCAGCAGCTTGGCCACAGCAAACACTGAAGCTTTCTTT.

This clonotype has a count of ten or more. This chain's CDR3 is CASRPAGRNGYTF. The CDR3 region has the DNA TGTGCCAGCAGACCTGCCGGTAGGAATGGCTACACCTTC. The chain uses TRBV6-5 and TRBJ1-2, with unresolved D. The germline V gene has CDR1 MNHEY and CDR2 SVGAGI. The CDR3 has 13 residues. Trimming pared 6 bases from V and 6 bases from J, leaving 14 bases between.

V usage is TRBV11-2 and J usage is TRBJ2-2; D possibly matches TRBD1 or TRBD2 (5 bases each). Germline assignment: CDR1 SGHAT and CDR2 FQNNGV. The CDR3 has 16 residues. V was shortened by 4 bases and J by 6 bases, with 18 bases between the two germline ends. As DNA, the CDR3 is TGTGCCAGCAGCTCTCCGCCGGGGAGAGGGGCCGGGGAGCTGTTTTTT. Encoded protein: CASSSPPGRGAGELFF.

The chain has TRBV25-1 and TRBJ1-4; the D gene is possibly TRBD1 (5 bases). The CDR3 consists of 15 residues. Trimming cost V 3 bases and J 3 bases, with 11 bases left between them. Germline CDR1 reads MGHDK; CDR2 reads SYGVNS. CDR3 nucleotides: TGTGCCAGCAGTGACACCGGGGGACCTAATGAAAAACTGTTTTTT. Its translation: CASSDTGGPNEKLFF.

This clonotype was detected only a few times. The genes are TRBV12-3 or TRBV12-4 and TRBJ2-7, with TRBD1 matching over 8 bases. The trim removed 3 bases at V and 2 bases at J, leaving 3 bases unmatched. This CDR3 region has 14 residues. The CDR3 loop is CASSFWGQAYEQYF. CDR3 coding DNA: TGTGCCAGCAGTTTTTGGGGACAGGCCTACGAGCAGTACTTC.

The chain is built from TRBV5-6 and TRBJ2-7, with unresolved D. Germline CDR1 and CDR2: SGHDT and YYEEEE. V was trimmed by 2 bases and J by 1 base, leaving 16 bases between them. This CDR3 has 16 residues. CDR3 sequence: CASSLSLLTHSYEQYF. CDR3 bases: TGTGCCAGCAGCTTATCCCTCCTCACACATTCCTACGAGCAGTACTTC.

The chain employs TRBV5-1 and TRBJ2-3; 9 bases fit TRBD2. Losses at the gene ends were 2 bases for V and 0 bases for J; bases not matched to a gene: 7. The length of the CDR3 is 17 residues. CDR1 is SGHRS, CDR2 YFSETQ, per germline. The CDR3 nucleotides are TGCGCCAGCAGCTTAGACCCTAGCGGGACAAGCACAGATACGCAGTATTTT. This gives the protein CASSLDPSGTSTDTQYF. Based on the CDR3 plus reference TRBV5-1 and TRBJ2-3, the full variable domain is KAGVTQTPRYLIKTRGQQVTLSCSPISGHRSVSWYQQTPGQGLQFLFEYFSETQRNKGNFPGRFSGRQFSNSRSEMNVSTLELGDSALYLCASSLDPSGTSTDTQYFGPGTRLTVL.

Concerning this clonotype: At one boundary the junction diverges from the germline segment, which might be a read error. The chain uses TRBV19 and TRBJ1-6; possible D gene TRBD1, 5 bases. This CDR3 is 16 amino acids long. Germline CDR1 reads LNHDA; CDR2 reads SQIVND (reference sequence). The CDR3 DNA is TGTGCCAGTAGTCCGGGACGGTTCTCCTACAATTCACCCCTCCACTTT. Translated: CASSPGRFSYNSPLHF.

This chain joins TRBV30 and TRBJ2-3, with TRBD1 matching 8 bases. J gave up 5 bases and V 1 base, and 8 bases lay outside the gene matches. The CDR3 covers 15 residues. Germline V gene data show CDR1 as GTSNPN and CDR2 as SVGIG (reference sequence). The CDR3: CAWSGGRDRGDTQYF. CDR3 DNA sequence: TGTGCCTGGAGTGGAGGTAGAGACAGGGGAGATACGCAGTATTTT.

With respect to this clonotype: Its ends do not fully match the called genes, so a read error is possible. The chain is built from TRBV3-1 and TRBJ2-1, with TRBD2 matching 9 bases. Per germline, CDR1 LGHDT and CDR2 YNNKEL (reference sequence). CDR3 length equals 17 residues. Here the CDR3 DNA reads TGTGCCTGCAGCCAAGGTCCCAGCGGGGGGAAATACAATGAGCAGTTCTTC. This gives the protein CACSQGPSGGKYNEQFF.

The V call is TRBV14, the J call TRBJ1-1; D is possibly TRBD1 (5 bases). V lost 2 bases and J lost 3, with 13 bases in between. The CDR3 contains 15 residues. Per the germline V gene, CDR1 is SGHDN and CDR2 is FVKESK. The CDR3 loop reads CASSQMEGRYTEAFF. DNA for the CDR3: TGTGCCAGCAGCCAAATGGAGGGGCGGTACACTGAAGCTTTCTTT.

This rearrangement joins TRBV11-2 to TRBJ2-3; D remains ambiguous. The CDR3 spans 13 residues. Germline lookup yields CDR1 SGHAT and CDR2 FQNNGV. V was clipped by 0 bases and J by 5 bases, with 6 bases between them. The chain's CDR3 is CASSLEALDTQYF. The CDR3 DNA sequence: TGTGCCAGCAGCTTAGAGGCTTTAGATACGCAGTATTTT. The whole variable domain, remainder taken from reference TRBV11-2 and TRBJ2-3, is EAGVAQSPRYKIIEKRQSVAFWCNPISGHATLYWYQQILGQGPKLLIQFQNNGVVDDSQLPKDRFSAERLKGVDSTLKIQPAKLEDSAVYLCASSLEALDTQYFGPGTRLTVL.

Many counts were recorded for this clonotype. This rearrangement joins TRBV20-1 to TRBJ2-6; D call uncertain. The V end was cut by 6 bases, the J end by 1 base, with 7 bases between. In germline, CDR1 is DFQATT, CDR2 SNEGSKA (reference sequence). CDR3 length equals 13 residues. The CDR3 spells CSAHGSGANVLTF. In DNA form, the CDR3 reads TGCAGTGCACACGGATCTGGGGCCAACGTCCTGACTTTC.

The chain has TRBV19 and TRBJ2-5; TRBD1 agrees at 9 bases. CDR1 and CDR2 from the germline V gene are LNHDA and SQIVND (reference sequence). V dropped 7 bases and J dropped 5; count of bases not matched to a gene: 8. The CDR3 loop spans 14 amino acids. CDR3 sequence (DNA): TGTGCCAGTAAAAAGACAGGGGGAGAGGAGACCCAGTACTTC. It is translated as CASKKTGGEETQYF.

This clonotype has a count of ten or more. The chain is built from TRBV7-2 and TRBJ1-2; D unresolved. Germline CDR1 and CDR2: SGHTA and FQGNSA. Trimming cost V 1 base and J 8 bases, with 11 bases left between them. The CDR3 contains 13 residues. This CDR3 is CASSLVFIGGYTF. The CDR3 DNA reads as TGTGCCAGCAGCTTAGTGTTTATTGGAGGCTACACCTTC.

This clonotype was counted ten times or more. The rearrangement links TRBV6-6 to TRBJ2-3; 10 nucleotides agree with TRBD2. J gave up 3 bases and V 6 bases, and 3 bases lay outside the gene matches. Germline-derived CDR1 and CDR2 are MNHNY and SVGAGI (reference sequence). This CDR3 region has 14 residues. The CDR3 loop is CASRTSGSTDTQYF. The CDR3 coding sequence is TGTGCCAGCAGGACTAGCGGGTCGACAGATACGCAGTATTTT.

The chain links TRBV12-3 or TRBV12-4 to TRBJ1-1; possibly TRBD1 for D (5 bases). Trimming stripped 3 bases from V and 2 bases from J, with 10 bases between. The CDR3 runs to 14 residues. Here the CDR3 DNA reads TGTGCCAGCAGTTTCCAGGGCGGAAACACTGAAGCTTTCTTT. It is translated as CASSFQGGNTEAFF.

The V call is TRBV7-6, the J call TRBJ2-5; TRBD1 matches at 8 bases. CDR1 is SGHVS, CDR2 FNYEAQ, per germline. This CDR3 has 16 residues. With V trimmed by 4 bases and J by 1 base, 8 bases remained unmatched. Written as DNA, the CDR3 is TGTGCCAGCAGCTCCTTAGATCAGGGGGCCCAAGAGACCCAGTACTTC. Amino acid sequence: CASSSLDQGAQETQYF.

The CDR3 DNA reads as TGTGCCAGCAGCCTCCAAGGGACAATCCAGGATACGCAGTATTTT. This translates into CASSLQGTIQDTQYF. The chain joins TRBV11-2 to TRBJ2-3, with D maybe TRBD1 (6 bases). In germline, CDR1 is SGHAT, CDR2 FQNNGV. With 5 bases removed from V and 6 bases from J, the gap between germline ends came to 18 bases. The CDR3 covers 15 residues.

The V gene is TRBV2, the J gene TRBJ1-1; D remains ambiguous. This CDR3 region has 13 residues. The germline V and J ends were trimmed by 3 bases and 4 bases, with 9 bases remaining between them. CDR1 SNHLY and CDR2 FYNNEI come from the germline V gene. The CDR3 reads CASSEPGVTEAFF. CDR3 nucleotides: TGTGCCAGCAGTGAGCCCGGGGTCACTGAAGCTTTCTTT.

In its sample, this clonotype ranks as medium-sized. The chain combines TRBV2 with TRBJ1-1; 10 bases map to TRBD1. The CDR3 is 16 residues long. Germline CDR1 SNHLY, CDR2 FYNNEI. V trimming: 5 bases; J trimming: 0 bases; junction bases outside the gene matches: 6. CDR3 sequence: CASSSDRGSMNTEAFF. For the CDR3, the DNA is TGTGCCAGCAGTTCGGACAGGGGGTCTATGAACACTGAAGCTTTCTTT. Full variable domain (outside the CDR3, taken from reference TRBV2 and TRBJ1-1): EPEVTQTPSHQVTQMGQEVILRCVPISNHLYFYWYRQILGQKVEFLVSFYNNEISEKSEIFDDQFSVERPDGSNFTLKIRSTKLEDSAMYFCASSSDRGSMNTEAFFGQGTRLTVV.

This clonotype was counted between two and nine times. The J gene is TRBJ2-2, the V gene TRBV29-1; D remains ambiguous. Germline V gene data show CDR1 as SQVTM and CDR2 as ANQGSEA. Trimming left V 5 bases short and J 5 bases short, with 9 bases between. The CDR3 length is 12 residues. DNA of the CDR3: TGCAGCGTTAAATCGGAAACCGGGGAGCTGTTTTTT. Amino acid sequence: CSVKSETGELFF.